This is a list of T cell receptor beta chains from one sample in a study of OX40 agonist ivuxolimab in advanced cancers. Libraries were prepared by immunoSEQ multiplex PCR; TCRdb keeps only in-frame clonotypes and omits some of them. The sample has 45,000 to 65,000 clones; more than 70% are singletons. The sample consisted of CD4+ or CD8+ T cells sorted from blood, taken in a trial of the OX40 agonist ivuxolimab. Receptors were obtained from an adult with an advanced solid tumor such as melanoma, head and neck, liver or kidney cancer. CDR3s include the opening cysteine and the closing phenylalanine or tryptophan. Fields, in order: J gene, CDR3 length, clone size, D gene, V gene, CDR3 DNA, CDR3 protein. The D gene is left open where the match is weak. The listing skips clone size in some rows; elsewhere it reads once, few, many or a size class.

TRBJ1-1 | 14 | . | . | TRBV28 | TGTGCCAGCAGTTCGTCGGGAGGGAACACTGAAGCTTTCTTT | CASSSSGGNTEAFF
TRBJ2-2 | 19 | . | . | TRBV10-3 | TGTGCCATCAGTGCGCGTCCGACTCGTGCGGGCGCGAACACCGGGGAGCTGTTTTTT | CAISARPTRAGANTGELFF
TRBJ2-5 | 16 | . | . | TRBV18 | TGTGCCAGCTCACCCCTCCCGGGGCTGGTCCAAGAGACCCAGTACTTC | CASSPLPGLVQETQYF
TRBJ1-1 | 13 | . | . | TRBV18 | TGTGCCAGCTCACGGGGGACTAACACTGAAGCTTTCTTT | CASSRGTNTEAFF
TRBJ1-5 | 18 | . | TRBD1 | TRBV6-1 | TGTGCCAGCAGTGAAGCGTCAGGGGGCGGCTATAGCAATCAGCCCCAGCATTTT | CASSEASGGGYSNQPQHF
TRBJ2-1 | 14 | . | TRBD2 | TRBV30 | TGTGCCTGGAGTCCCCTTACTAGCGGGAGGGGGCAGTTCTTC | CAWSPLTSGRGQFF
TRBJ2-2 | 14 | . | TRBD1 | TRBV2 | TGTGCTAGCAGTGACAGGGGGGCTACCGGGGAGCTGTTTTTT | CASSDRGATGELFF
TRBJ1-2 | 15 | . | TRBD1 | TRBV28 | TGTGCCAGCACCCCCTCTCCGGGACAGGGGTATGGCTACACCTTC | CASTPSPGQGYGYTF
TRBJ2-7 | 17 | . | . | TRBV5-6 | TGTGCCAGCAGCCCTCGACCTACACGAACCTACTCCTACGAGCAGTACTTC | CASSPRPTRTYSYEQYF
TRBJ2-3 | 20 | . | . | TRBV28 | TGTGCCAGCACCAGGGGTGGCTGGCAGTGGGAGGGGGACCACACGAATACGCAGTATTTT | CASTRGGWQWEGDHTNTQYF
TRBJ1-2 | 13 | . | TRBD1 | TRBV7-3 | TGTGCCAGCAGCTCACAGGGGTTGTCTGGCTACACCTTC | CASSSQGLSGYTF
TRBJ2-3 | 20 | . | TRBD2 | TRBV7-3 | TGTGCCAGCAGCTTAATCCCGACTAGCGGGGGACGTACTAGCACAGATACGCAGTATTTT | CASSLIPTSGGRTSTDTQYF
TRBJ2-2 | 17 | . | . | TRBV28 | TGTGCCAGCAGTTTATCGGGACACCCCATTTCCACCGGGGAGCTGTTTTTT | CASSLSGHPISTGELFF
TRBJ2-3 | 11 | . | . | TRBV29-1 | TGCAGCGTTGACCGAGCAGATACGCAGTATTTT | CSVDRADTQYF
TRBJ2-3 | 13 | . | . | TRBV11-2 | TGTGCCAGCAGGACAACAGGGATCTCGACGCAGTATTTT | CASRTTGISTQYF
TRBJ2-7 | 13 | . | TRBD1 | TRBV7-2 | TGTGCCAGCAGCGTGGGACAGTCCTACGAGCAGTACTTC | CASSVGQSYEQYF
TRBJ2-3 | 15 | . | TRBD1 | TRBV19 | TGTGCCAGTAGTATCGGTGCGGGACAGGGAGATACGCAGTATTTT | CASSIGAGQGDTQYF
TRBJ2-2 | 15 | . | . | TRBV27 | TGTGCCAGCAGTTTCTTACAGGGGAACACCGGGGAGCTGTTTTTT | CASSFLQGNTGELFF
TRBJ2-5 | 13 | few | . | TRBV10-3 | TGTGCCATCAGTGACAGGGACCAAGAGACCCAGTACTTC | CAISDRDQETQYF
TRBJ1-6 | 14 | . | TRBD1 | TRBV6-5 | TGTGCCAGCAGTACAGGACAGGGTTATTCACCCCTCCACTTT | CASSTGQGYSPLHF
TRBJ1-4 | 15 | . | TRBD1 | TRBV2 | TGTGCCAGCAGGGCCGACAGGGCAACTAATGAAAAACTGTTTTTT | CASRADRATNEKLFF
TRBJ2-5 | 16 | . | . | TRBV18 | TGTGCCAGCTCACCGTTCGATCCGGGAGTGAGGGAGACCCAGTACTTC | CASSPFDPGVRETQYF
TRBJ2-1 | 19 | . | TRBD2 | TRBV18 | TGTGCCAGCTCACCACTATCACTAGCGGGAGGGTTACTCTACAATGAGCAGTTCTTC | CASSPLSLAGGLLYNEQFF
TRBJ1-2 | 12 | . | . | TRBV9 | TGTGCCAGCAGCCTACGGTCCGGTGGCTACACCTTC | CASSLRSGGYTF
TRBJ2-1 | 15 | once | TRBD2 | TRBV28 | TGTGCCAGCAGTCCCCAGCTAGCGGGACGGGATGAGCAGTTCTTC | CASSPQLAGRDEQFF
TRBJ1-2 | 16 | . | . | TRBV30 | TGTGCCTGGAGTGGTTCGGGGTGGCAGACACACTATGGCTACACCTTC | CAWSGSGWQTHYGYTF
TRBJ1-3 | 16 | . | . | TRBV12-5 | TGTGCTAGTGGTGGGGACCGCGGTCCTTCTGGAAACACCATATATTTT | CASGGDRGPSGNTIYF
TRBJ2-2 | 15 | . | . | TRBV19 | TGTGCCAGTAGTATAAGAACCGCGCTGACCGGGGAGCTGTTTTTT | CASSIRTALTGELFF
TRBJ1-3 | 16 | . | . | TRBV2 | TGTGCCAGCAACCTACCAGGGCTTTTCTCTGGAAACACCATATATTTT | CASNLPGLFSGNTIYF
TRBJ1-2 | 11 | . | . | TRBV27 | TGTGCCAGCAGGTCGCTTGGGGGCTACACCTTC | CASRSLGGYTF
TRBJ1-1 | 17 | . | TRBD1 | TRBV25-1 | TGTGCCAGCAGTGAATATATTCCCAGGGGGTCGAACACTGAAGCTTTCTTT | CASSEYIPRGSNTEAFF
TRBJ1-2 | 13 | . | . | TRBV7-2 | TGTGCCAGCAGCGTTCCGGAGCGCCGTGGCTACACCTTC | CASSVPERRGYTF
TRBJ2-7 | 18 | . | TRBD2 | TRBV19 | TGTGCCAGTAGTATAGAATCCCCGGCGCTAGCGGGGTCGTACGAGCAGTACTTC | CASSIESPALAGSYEQYF
TRBJ2-7 | 10 | . | . | TRBV6-6 | TGTGCCAGACTAGCTTACGAGCAGTACTTC | CARLAYEQYF
TRBJ2-2 | 17 | once | TRBD1 | TRBV5-5 | TGTGCCAGCAGCCCCCGGGACAGGGGGCGTGAAACCGGGGAGCTGTTTTTT | CASSPRDRGRETGELFF
TRBJ2-7 | 15 | once | TRBD2 | TRBV7-9 | TGTGCCAGCAGCCCTTTGACTAGCGGGAGTGTCGAGCAGTACTTC | CASSPLTSGSVEQYF
TRBJ1-2 | 14 | few | . | TRBV19 | TGTGCCAGTACCCATACCTCAGGGGAAGGTGGCTACACCTTC | CASTHTSGEGGYTF
TRBJ2-3 | 16 | . | . | TRBV11-2 | TGTGCCAGCAGCAGAGGCCCGGGTGGGGTGGTAGATACGCAGTATTTT | CASSRGPGGVVDTQYF
TRBJ1-5 | 14 | . | . | TRBV7-2 | TGTGCCAGCAGCCCCCCTTATAGCAATCAGCCCCAGCATTTT | CASSPPYSNQPQHF
TRBJ1-1 | 19 | . | TRBD1 | TRBV6-4 | TGTGCCAGCAGTGACTCGGTAACGTTATTGGGACAGATGAACACTGAAGCTTTCTTT | CASSDSVTLLGQMNTEAFF
TRBJ1-5 | 11 | . | . | TRBV20-1 | TGCAGTGCTAGTAGGAATCAGCCCCAGCATTTT | CSASRNQPQHF
TRBJ2-5 | 14 | . | TRBD1 | TRBV7-2 | TGTGCCAGCAGCCGGGACAGGTCAGGGGAGACCCAGTACTTC | CASSRDRSGETQYF
TRBJ1-4 | 12 | . | TRBD1 | TRBV29-1 | TGCAGCGCGGGACAGGGCTACGAAAAACTGTTTTTT | CSAGQGYEKLFF
TRBJ2-2 | 15 | . | . | TRBV19 | TGTGCCAGTAGTATAGGCAGGGGAAGCACCGGGGAGCTGTTTTTT | CASSIGRGSTGELFF
TRBJ2-5 | 17 | . | TRBD2 | TRBV4-1 | TGCGCCAGCAGCCAAGATCCGGCGGGAGCGCTCCAAGAGACCCAGTACTTC | CASSQDPAGALQETQYF
TRBJ1-5 | 16 | . | . | TRBV7-6 | TGTGCCAGCAGCTTAGAAGGTGGTACGAGCAATCAGCCCCAGCATTTT | CASSLEGGTSNQPQHF
TRBJ2-7 | 14 | . | . | TRBV4-1 | TGCGCCAGCAGCCAAGGGGACGGCCTACGGGGTTTGGACTTC | CASSQGDGLRGLDF
TRBJ2-4 | 14 | . | . | TRBV29-1 | TGCAGCGTTGTCGCGGGTACGGACAAAAACATTCAGTACTTC | CSVVAGTDKNIQYF
TRBJ2-2 | 14 | few | . | TRBV6-6 | TGTGCCAGCAGGGTGGCCTCGAACACCGGGGAGCTGTTTTTT | CASRVASNTGELFF